Described below is a single TCR beta chain sequence and its context. Its antigen remains unidentified. PCR involved 60 Vbeta and 13 Jbeta primers. TCRdb's table, derived via immunoSEQ multiplex PCR, lists solely in-frame clones and lacks some. The repertoire shows some 150,000 clones; the top ten hold 2.2%. This specimen belongs to a study of cytomegalovirus exposure and HLA in healthy donors. Study-level information: In terms of ancestry, the Caucasian-associated cluster contained roughly 80% of the 398 genotyped donors.

Study findings and constraints: TCR beta sequences numbering about 17,000 were associated with HLA alleles at 0.05 false discovery rate in a later analysis.

There are 15 residues in the CDR3. Trimming took 4 bases from V and 1 from J, leaving 12 bases between them. CDR1 is SGHNT and CDR2 is YYREEE in the germline V gene (reference sequence). Healthy bone marrow donors formed the donor group. The chain uses TRBV5-4 and TRBJ2-1; perhaps TRBD2 as D (6 bases). The sample comprised PBMCs. This TCR was recovered from a woman under 30 in good health and CMV-seronegative. CDR3 residues: CASSPGTGSYNEQFF. In nucleotides, the CDR3 is TGTGCCAGCAGCCCGGGGACTGGTTCCTACAATGAGCAGTTCTTC. Based on the CDR3 plus reference TRBV5-4 and TRBJ2-1, the full variable domain is ETGVTQSPTHLIKTRGQQVTLRCSSQSGHNTVSWYQQALGQGPQFIFQYYREEENGRGNFPPRFSGLQFPNYSSELNVNALELDDSALYLCASSPGTGSYNEQFFGPGTRLTVL.